This paragraph covers one T cell receptor beta chain sequence. The antigen is undetermined. The data originate from a study of T-cell reconstitution after alpha-beta-depleted transplantation in children. As it was prepared, the TCRbeta library received unique molecular identifiers. Using its own MiXCR run on the PCR reads, TCRdb lists one record per CDR3 protein. Altogether roughly 500,000 distinct CDR3 sequences are present, 10% to 13% being singletons, with the ten largest covering 2% to 2.5%. Germline CDR1 and CDR2: DFQATT and SNEGSKA (reference sequence). After removal of 3 bases from V and 0 bases from J, the junction contained 7 bases not matched to a gene. There are 15 residues in the CDR3. General study points: T-cell numbers and diversity one year post-transplant derived largely from freshly generated T cells. Certain patients had high TCRbeta diversity at day 60, and it came from recipient T cells and thymic progenitors that survived. Two months or so post-transplant, alpha-beta T cells reportedly derived from several hundred expanded graft clones.

This specimen consisted of PBMCs, obtained before TCRalphabeta/CD19-depleted stem cell transplant. The clonotype originates from a child under 10 years old with inherited bone marrow failure, due to receive a stem cell transplant. The rearrangement uses TRBV20-1 and TRBJ2-7; TRBD2 aligns across 8 bases. The CDR3 protein is CSARKSSGSSYEQYF. In nucleotides, the CDR3 is TGCAGTGCTAGGAAATCCAGCGGGAGCTCCTACGAGCAGTACTTC.